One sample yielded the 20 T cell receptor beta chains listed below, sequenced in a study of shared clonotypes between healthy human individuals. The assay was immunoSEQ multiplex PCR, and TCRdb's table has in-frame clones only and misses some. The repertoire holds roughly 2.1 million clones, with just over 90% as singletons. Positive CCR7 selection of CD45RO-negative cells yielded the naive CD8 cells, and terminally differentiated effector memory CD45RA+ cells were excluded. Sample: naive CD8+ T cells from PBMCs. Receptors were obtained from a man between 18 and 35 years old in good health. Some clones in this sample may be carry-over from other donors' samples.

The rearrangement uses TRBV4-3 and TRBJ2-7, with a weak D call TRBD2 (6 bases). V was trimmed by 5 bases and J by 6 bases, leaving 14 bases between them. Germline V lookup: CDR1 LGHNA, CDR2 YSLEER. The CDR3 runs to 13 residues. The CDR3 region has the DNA TGCGCCAGCAGCTCCCCGCTCGGGGGCGAGCAGTACTTC. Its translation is CASSSPLGGEQYF.

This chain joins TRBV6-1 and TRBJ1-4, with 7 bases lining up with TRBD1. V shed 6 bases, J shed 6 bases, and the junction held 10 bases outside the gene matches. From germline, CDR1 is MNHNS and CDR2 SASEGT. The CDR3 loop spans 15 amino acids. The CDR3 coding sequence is TGTGCCAGCAGCTTGGACAGGAGAATTTATGAAAAACTGTTTTTT. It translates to CASSLDRRIYEKLFF.

CDR3 sequence (DNA): TGTGCCAGCAGCCACGATCCCTTGTTAACCAGCTCCTACAATGAGCAGTTCTTC. Residues: CASSHDPLLTSSYNEQFF. The J gene is TRBJ2-1, the V gene TRBV9; D call uncertain. Germline lookup yields CDR1 SGDLS and CDR2 YYNGEE. Trimming shortened V by 4 bases and J by 0 bases, and 20 bases separated the two germline ends. This CDR3 comprises 18 residues.

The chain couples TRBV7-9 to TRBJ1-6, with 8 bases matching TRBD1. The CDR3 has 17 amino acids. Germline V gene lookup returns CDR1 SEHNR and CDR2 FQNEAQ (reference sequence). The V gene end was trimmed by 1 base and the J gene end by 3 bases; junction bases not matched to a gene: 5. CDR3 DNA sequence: TGTGCCAGCAGCTTAGGAGGACAGGGACTCTATAATTCACCCCTCCACTTT. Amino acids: CASSLGGQGLYNSPLHF.

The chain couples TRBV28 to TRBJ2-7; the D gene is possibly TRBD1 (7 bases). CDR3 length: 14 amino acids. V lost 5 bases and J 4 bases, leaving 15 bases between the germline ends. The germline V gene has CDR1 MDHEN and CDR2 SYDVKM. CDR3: CASSLLQGRYEQYF. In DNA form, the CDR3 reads TGTGCCAGCAGTCTCCTACAGGGGAGGTACGAGCAGTACTTC.

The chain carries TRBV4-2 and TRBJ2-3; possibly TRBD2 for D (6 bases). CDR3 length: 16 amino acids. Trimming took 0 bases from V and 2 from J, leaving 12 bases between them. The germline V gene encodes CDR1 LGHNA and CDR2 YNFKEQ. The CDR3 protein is CASSQDRAGLTDTQYF. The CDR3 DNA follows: TGTGCCAGCAGCCAAGATAGAGCGGGCCTCACAGATACGCAGTATTTT.

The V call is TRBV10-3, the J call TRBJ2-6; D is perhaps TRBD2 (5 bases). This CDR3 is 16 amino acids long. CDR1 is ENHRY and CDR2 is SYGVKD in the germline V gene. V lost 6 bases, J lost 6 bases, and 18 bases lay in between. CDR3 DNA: TGTGCCATCAGGGGGAGCTCGGGTGTGTCGGCCAACGTCCTGACTTTC. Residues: CAIRGSSGVSANVLTF.

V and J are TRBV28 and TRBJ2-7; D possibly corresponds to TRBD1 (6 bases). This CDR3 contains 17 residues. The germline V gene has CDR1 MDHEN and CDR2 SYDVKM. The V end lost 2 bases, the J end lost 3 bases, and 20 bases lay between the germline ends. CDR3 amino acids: CASSLLSGEQGNYEQYF. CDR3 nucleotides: TGTGCCAGCAGTTTACTATCCGGGGAACAGGGTAACTACGAGCAGTACTTC.

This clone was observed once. DNA of the CDR3: TGTGCCAGCACCCGACCCCGGGAGATTTCAGATACGCAGTATTTT. It translates to CASTRPREISDTQYF. The chain recombines TRBV28 with TRBJ2-3; tentative D call: TRBD2 (6 bases). This CDR3 has 15 residues. With 7 bases removed from V and 4 bases from J, the gap between germline ends came to 18 bases. Germline values: CDR1 MDHEN, CDR2 SYDVKM.

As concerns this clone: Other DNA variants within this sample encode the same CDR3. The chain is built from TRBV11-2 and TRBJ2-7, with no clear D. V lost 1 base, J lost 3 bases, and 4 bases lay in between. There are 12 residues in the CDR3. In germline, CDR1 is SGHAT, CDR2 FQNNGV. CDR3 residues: CASSLGVYEQYF. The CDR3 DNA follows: TGTGCCAGCAGCTTAGGTGTCTACGAGCAGTACTTC.

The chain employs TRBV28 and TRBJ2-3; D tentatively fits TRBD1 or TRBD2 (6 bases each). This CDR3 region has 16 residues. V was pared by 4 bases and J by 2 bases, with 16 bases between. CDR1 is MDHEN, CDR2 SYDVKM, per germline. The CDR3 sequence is CASSSTLGGITDTQYF. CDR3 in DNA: TGTGCCAGCAGTTCCACCCTGGGGGGCATCACAGATACGCAGTATTTT.

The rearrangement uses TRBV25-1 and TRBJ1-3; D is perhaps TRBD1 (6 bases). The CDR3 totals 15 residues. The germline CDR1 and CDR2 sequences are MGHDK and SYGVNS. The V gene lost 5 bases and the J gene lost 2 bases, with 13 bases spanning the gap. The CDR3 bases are TGTGCCAGCAGTCCATTCACAGGGCCTGGAAACACCATATATTTT. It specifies CASSPFTGPGNTIYF.

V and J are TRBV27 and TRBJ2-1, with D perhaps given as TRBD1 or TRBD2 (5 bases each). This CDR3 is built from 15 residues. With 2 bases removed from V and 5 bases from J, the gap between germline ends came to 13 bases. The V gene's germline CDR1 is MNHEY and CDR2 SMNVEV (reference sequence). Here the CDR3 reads CASSLMGPRNNEQFF. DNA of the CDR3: TGTGCCAGCAGTTTAATGGGACCGAGAAACAATGAGCAGTTCTTC.

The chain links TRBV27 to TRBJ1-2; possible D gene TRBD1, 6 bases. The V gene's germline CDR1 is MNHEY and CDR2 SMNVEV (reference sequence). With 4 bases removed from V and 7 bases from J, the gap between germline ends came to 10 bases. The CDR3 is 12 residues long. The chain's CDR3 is CASSSQGFGYTF. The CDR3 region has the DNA TGTGCCAGCAGTTCGCAGGGGTTTGGCTACACCTTC.

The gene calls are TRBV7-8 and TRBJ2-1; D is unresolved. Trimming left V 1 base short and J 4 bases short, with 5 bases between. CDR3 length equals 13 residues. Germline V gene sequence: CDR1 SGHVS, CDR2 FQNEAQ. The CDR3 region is CASSLGRYNEQFF. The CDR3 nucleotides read TGTGCCAGCAGCTTAGGGCGATACAATGAGCAGTTCTTC.

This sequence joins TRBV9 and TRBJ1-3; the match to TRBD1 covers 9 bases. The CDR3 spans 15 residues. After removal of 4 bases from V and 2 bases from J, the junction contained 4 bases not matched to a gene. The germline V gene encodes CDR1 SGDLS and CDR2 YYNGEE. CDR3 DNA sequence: TGTGCCAGCAGCTCCACAGGGGGCACTGGAAACACCATATATTTT. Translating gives CASSSTGGTGNTIYF.

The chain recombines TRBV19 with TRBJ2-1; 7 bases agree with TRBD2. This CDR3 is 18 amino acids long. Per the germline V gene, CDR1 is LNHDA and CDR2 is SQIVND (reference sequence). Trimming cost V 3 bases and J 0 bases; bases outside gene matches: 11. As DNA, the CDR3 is TGTGCCAGTAGTATTCCGGCTAGCGGAACAAGCTCCTACAATGAGCAGTTCTTC. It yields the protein CASSIPASGTSSYNEQFF.

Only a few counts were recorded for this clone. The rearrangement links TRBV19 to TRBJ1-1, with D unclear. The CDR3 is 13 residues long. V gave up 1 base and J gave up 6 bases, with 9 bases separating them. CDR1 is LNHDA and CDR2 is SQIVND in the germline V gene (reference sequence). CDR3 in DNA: TGTGCCAGTAGTATAGCCTATCTCCCTGAAGCTTTCTTT. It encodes CASSIAYLPEAFF. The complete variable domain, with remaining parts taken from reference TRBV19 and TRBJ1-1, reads DGGITQSPKYLFRKEGQNVTLSCEQNLNHDAMYWYRQDPGQGLRLIYYSQIVNDFQKGDIAEGYSVSREKKESFPLTVTSAQKNPTAFYLCASSIAYLPEAFFGQGTRLTVV.

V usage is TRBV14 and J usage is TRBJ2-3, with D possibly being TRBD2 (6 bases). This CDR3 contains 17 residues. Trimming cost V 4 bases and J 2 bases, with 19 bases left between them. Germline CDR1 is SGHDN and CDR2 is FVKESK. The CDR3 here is CASSRHPGLGVTDTQYF. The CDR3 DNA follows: TGTGCCAGCAGCCGTCACCCGGGACTGGGTGTCACAGATACGCAGTATTTT.

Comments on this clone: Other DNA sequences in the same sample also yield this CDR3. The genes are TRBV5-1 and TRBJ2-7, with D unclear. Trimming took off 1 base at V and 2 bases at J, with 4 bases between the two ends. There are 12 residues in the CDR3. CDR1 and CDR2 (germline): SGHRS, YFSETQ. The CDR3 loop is CASSLNPYEQYF. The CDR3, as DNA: TGCGCCAGCAGCTTGAATCCCTACGAGCAGTACTTC.